One and the same sample provided the 12 T cell receptor beta chains below, sequenced in a study of CD8 T cells in ankylosing spondylitis. TCRdb re-analysed the 5' RACE reads in MiXCR, keeping a single row per CDR3 protein. The table has tens of thousands of distinct CDR3 sequences, about 7.2% seen once. Sequencing was performed on blood, either unsorted or a sorted T cell fraction (not recorded which). The source of these receptors is a male donor with ankylosing spondylitis or in good health (not recorded which).

Remarks on this clonotype: One base away lies a much larger clone, so this may be a sequencing read error. The chain couples TRBV7-2 to TRBJ2-1; D call uncertain. Germline loops: CDR1 SGHTA, CDR2 FQGNSA. The CDR3 is made up of 12 amino acids. With 4 bases removed from V and 9 bases from J, the gap between germline ends came to 10 bases. CDR3 coding DNA: TGTGCCAGCAGCTCGCCGACATTTGAGCAGTTCTTC. This encodes CASSSPTFEQFF.

CDR3: CASSFREEQYF. CDR3 nucleotide sequence: TGTGCCAGCAGCTTCAGGGAGGAGCAGTACTTC. The chain recombines TRBV11-1 with TRBJ2-7; D assignment may be TRBD1 or TRBD2 (5 bases each). This CDR3 has 11 residues. Trimming took 3 bases from V and 7 from J, leaving 7 bases between them. Germline V gene lookup returns CDR1 SGHAT and CDR2 FQDESV (reference sequence).

In this sample, this clonotype turned up many times. The V and J genes are TRBV7-2 and TRBJ2-5; perhaps TRBD1 as D (6 bases). This CDR3 comprises 15 residues. The germline V and J ends were trimmed by 2 bases and 5 bases, with 15 bases remaining between them. Germline CDR1 is SGHTA and CDR2 is FQGNSA. The CDR3 spells CASSLSLGAWETQYF. The CDR3 DNA reads as TGTGCCAGCAGCTTAAGTCTGGGGGCTTGGGAGACCCAGTACTTC.

This clonotype was recorded many times. CDR3 loop: CASSPTFPGRGRLRGHYQETQYF. The CDR3 DNA follows: TGCGCCAGCAGTCCAACTTTCCCCGGCCGGGGACGGTTGCGGGGGCACTACCAAGAGACCCAGTACTTC. The chain joins TRBV23-1 to TRBJ2-5; D might be TRBD2 (7 bases). TRBV23-1 is recorded as an ORF, its role being uncertain. The CDR3 length is 23 residues. Trimming stripped 4 bases from V and 0 bases from J, with 36 bases between.

Sample share makes this clonotype medium-sized. The chain couples TRBV7-6 to TRBJ2-1; perhaps TRBD2 as D (6 bases). The V gene's germline CDR1 is SGHVS and CDR2 FNYEAQ. Deletions cut 5 bases from V and 7 bases from J, with 21 bases between. This CDR3 spans 16 amino acids. This CDR3 reads CASSHSRGGSVNEQFF. In DNA, the CDR3 is TGTGCCAGCAGCCACTCTAGAGGAGGGTCCGTAAATGAGCAGTTCTTC. Full variable domain (outside the CDR3, taken from reference TRBV7-6 and TRBJ2-1): GAGVSQSPRYKVTKRGQDVALRCDPISGHVSLYWYRQALGQGPEFLTYFNYEAQQDKSGLPNDRFSAERPEGSISTLTIQRTEQRDSAMYRCASSHSRGGSVNEQFFGPGTRLTVL.

Many counts were recorded for this clonotype. The chain recombines TRBV2 with TRBJ1-6, with TRBD1 identical over 7 bases. The ends lost 11 bases at V and 5 bases at J; junction bases unmatched: 6. Germline lookup yields CDR1 SNHLY and CDR2 FYNNEI. This CDR3 is 13 amino acids long. This chain's CDR3 is CAGGQENNSPLHF. The CDR3 coding sequence is TGTGCCGGAGGACAGGAAAATAATTCACCCCTCCACTTT.

Within the sample, this clonotype is medium-sized (0.01 to 0.1%). Compared with germline, one end of the junction differs, possibly owing to a read error. This CDR3 reads CASSRGTGVGSADF. The CDR3 DNA reads as TGTGCCAGCAGCCGCGGGACAGGCGTAGGAAGCGCGGACTTC. This sequence joins TRBV6-6 and TRBJ2-7; 8 nucleotides match TRBD1. CDR3 size: 14 residues. Germline V gene sequence: CDR1 MNHNY, CDR2 SVGAGI (reference sequence).

This clonotype has a count of ten or more. The chain combines TRBV28 with TRBJ2-3, with D possibly TRBD1 on 5 matching bases. The CDR3 loop spans 17 amino acids. V was shortened by 0 bases and J by 0 bases, with 13 bases between the two germline ends. The germline gives CDR1 MDHEN, CDR2 SYDVKM. DNA for the CDR3: TGTGCCAGCAGTTTATGGGACATCGCCTCTAGCACAGATACGCAGTATTTT. Protein sequence: CASSLWDIASSTDTQYF.

This clonotype was picked up many times. The rearrangement links TRBV20-1 to TRBJ2-7; weak D call: TRBD1 (6 bases). Per germline, CDR1 DFQATT and CDR2 SNEGSKA (reference sequence). CDR3 length: 14 residues. Trimming removed 1 base from V and 2 bases from J, with 12 bases in between. As DNA, the CDR3 is TGCAGTGCTAGAGGACAGGTAAACACCTACGAGCAGTACTTC. Translating gives CSARGQVNTYEQYF.

In its sample, this clonotype was seen many times. The J gene is TRBJ2-1, the V gene TRBV20-1; 9 bases fit TRBD2. V lost 5 bases, J lost 4 bases, and 3 bases stayed unmatched. The CDR3 runs to 13 residues. Germline CDR1 DFQATT, CDR2 SNEGSKA (reference sequence). The CDR3 DNA reads TGCAGTGCTCGGACTAGCGATTACAATGAGCAGTTCTTC. It codes for CSARTSDYNEQFF.

At least ten counts were recorded for this clonotype. The chain uses TRBV18 and TRBJ1-2, with 8 bases aligning to TRBD1. Germline V gene sequence: CDR1 KGHSH, CDR2 LQKENI. The V gene end was trimmed by 2 bases and the J gene end by 2 bases; junction bases not matched to a gene: 4. The CDR3 covers 15 residues. CDR3 residues: CASSPAGQANYGYTF. The CDR3 DNA reads TGTGCCAGCTCACCAGCGGGACAGGCGAACTATGGCTACACCTTC.

Ten or more counts support this clonotype. CDR3 nucleotides: TGTGCCACCAGCAATGGGAATTCCTACGAGCAGTACTTC. This sequence encodes CATSNGNSYEQYF. The chain recombines TRBV15 with TRBJ2-7, with no clear D. Germline CDR1 and CDR2: LNHNV and YYDKDF (reference sequence). The CDR3 runs to 13 residues. V was trimmed by 4 bases and J by 1 base, leaving 8 bases between them.